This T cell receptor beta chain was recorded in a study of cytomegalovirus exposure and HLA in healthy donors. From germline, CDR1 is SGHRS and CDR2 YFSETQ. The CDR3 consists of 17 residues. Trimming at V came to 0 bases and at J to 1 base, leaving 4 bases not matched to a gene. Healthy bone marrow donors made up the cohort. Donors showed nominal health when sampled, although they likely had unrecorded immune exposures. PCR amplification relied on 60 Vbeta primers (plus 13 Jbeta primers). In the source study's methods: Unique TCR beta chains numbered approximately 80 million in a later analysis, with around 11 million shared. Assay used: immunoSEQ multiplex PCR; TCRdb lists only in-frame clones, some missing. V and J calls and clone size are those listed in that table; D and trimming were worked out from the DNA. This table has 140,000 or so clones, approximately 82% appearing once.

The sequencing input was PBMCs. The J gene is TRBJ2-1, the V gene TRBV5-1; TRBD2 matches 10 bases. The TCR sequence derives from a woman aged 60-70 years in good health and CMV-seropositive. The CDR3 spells CASSLELAGESYNEQFF. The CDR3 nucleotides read TGCGCCAGCAGCTTGGAGCTAGCGGGAGAGTCCTACAATGAGCAGTTCTTC.